This T cell receptor (beta chain) was obtained from a study of T cell repertoires and HLA-DP antigens. Turning to the study itself: Donors were two male and one female, aged 18-to-29 to 60-to-69. DNA input averaged around 200 ng in sorted CD137+CD4+ and roughly 1.2 ug in pre-culture CD4+. General study findings and limits: Previously undetected clones averaged around 35% and 51% against the two alleles respectively.

From germline, CDR1 is SGDLS and CDR2 YYNGEE. The CDR3 has 15 amino acids. V gave up 4 bases and J gave up 10 bases; unmatched junction bases: 15. About this clone: Its antigen is still unknown.

Primers targeted 54 TRBV and 13 TRBJ segments. Produced via immunoSEQ multiplex PCR; TCRdb's table is partial and in-frame only. The table shows roughly 73,000 clones, with about four fifths occurring only once. The source material was CD4+ T cells from PBMCs. This clonotype originated in a man in his sixties in good health and CMV-seronegative. J is TRBJ2-7 and V is TRBV9, with 9 bases lining up with TRBD2. The CDR3 here is CASSPALAGPLVQYF. Written as DNA, the CDR3 is TGTGCCAGCAGCCCGGCCCTAGCGGGGCCTTTAGTACAGTACTTC.